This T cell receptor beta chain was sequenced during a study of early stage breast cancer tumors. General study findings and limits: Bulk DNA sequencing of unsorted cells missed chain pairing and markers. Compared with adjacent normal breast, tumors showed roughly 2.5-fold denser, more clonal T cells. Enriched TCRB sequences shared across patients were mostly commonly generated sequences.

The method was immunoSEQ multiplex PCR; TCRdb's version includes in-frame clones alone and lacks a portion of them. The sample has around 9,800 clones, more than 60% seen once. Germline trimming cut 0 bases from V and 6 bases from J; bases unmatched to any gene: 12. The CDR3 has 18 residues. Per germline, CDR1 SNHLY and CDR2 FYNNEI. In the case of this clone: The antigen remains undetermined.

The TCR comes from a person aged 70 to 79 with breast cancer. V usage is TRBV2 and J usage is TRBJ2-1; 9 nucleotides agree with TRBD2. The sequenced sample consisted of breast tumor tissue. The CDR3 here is CASSEARYGTSRTNEQFF. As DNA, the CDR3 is TGTGCCAGCAGTGAAGCGCGTTACGGGACTAGCCGAACCAATGAGCAGTTCTTC.